This T cell receptor (beta chain) was recorded in a study of blood T cell repertoires in COVID-19. The wider study: The analysed material was cDNA or gDNA that came from T cells, B-cell-depleted T cells, or PBMCs.

Living in 20 to 30 US areas, the participants were between about 18 and 100 years of age. Participant-reported clinical history was the basis for cohort assignment. Exposed enrollees had met someone with a PCR-confirmed or clinician-diagnosed COVID-19 case at some point within the 2 weeks before study entry. From germline, CDR1 is SGHRS and CDR2 YFSETQ. The CDR3 length is 15 residues. Unmatched junction bases numbered 5, after V lost 2 bases and J lost 9 bases. The assay was immunoSEQ multiplex PCR, and TCRdb's table has in-frame clones only and misses some. This table holds about 280,000 clones, around 83% found once.

The source material was PBMCs or T cells enriched from blood (not recorded which). The receptor was derived from a man aged 40-55 years who had been exposed to COVID-19. The rearrangement links TRBV5-1 to TRBJ2-1, with 13 bases that match TRBD2. This CDR3 reads CASSLLAGGPGEQFF. DNA for the CDR3: TGCGCCAGCAGCTTACTAGCGGGAGGGCCTGGTGAGCAGTTCTTC. The variable domain in full, completed from reference TRBV5-1 and TRBJ2-1, reads KAGVTQTPRYLIKTRGQQVTLSCSPISGHRSVSWYQQTPGQGLQFLFEYFSETQRNKGNFPGRFSGRQFSNSRSEMNVSTLELGDSALYLCASSLLAGGPGEQFFGPGTRLTVL.